The 19 T cell receptor beta chains listed next were all sequenced from one sample in a study of blood T cell repertoires in COVID-19. Sequenced by immunoSEQ multiplex PCR; TCRdb stores in-frame clones only, minus some. The sample shows 100,000 to 150,000 clones, roughly 69% of them seen only once. The sample was peripheral blood. These receptor sequences come from a woman between 65 and 79 years old with acute or convalescent COVID-19.

The chain carries TRBV28 and TRBJ1-1; no clear D. This CDR3 is 12 amino acids long. Germline loops: CDR1 MDHEN, CDR2 SYDVKM. The V and J ends lost 3 bases and 3 bases respectively, with 5 bases between them. In DNA form, the CDR3 reads TGTGCCAGCAGTTTGCGGTACACTGAAGCTTTCTTT. It codes for CASSLRYTEAFF.

J is TRBJ1-1 and V is TRBV7-3; 7 nucleotides match TRBD1. The ends lost 6 bases at V and 4 bases at J; junction bases unmatched: 5. Per germline, CDR1 SGHTA and CDR2 FQGTGA. The CDR3 runs 13 residues. The CDR3 loop reads CASSTQGSTEAFF. The DNA of the CDR3 is TGTGCCAGCAGTACACAGGGGAGCACTGAAGCTTTCTTT.

CDR3 in amino acids: CASSLSRVNTEAFF. The CDR3 bases are TGTGCCAGCAGCTTAAGCAGGGTGAACACTGAAGCTTTCTTT. This rearrangement joins TRBV7-2 to TRBJ1-1; D may be TRBD1 (5 bases). The ends were cut back, 2 bases at V and 0 bases at J, with 7 bases in the middle. This CDR3 comprises 14 residues. The germline V gene has CDR1 SGHTA and CDR2 FQGNSA.

The chain links TRBV19 to TRBJ1-1, with a tentative D call TRBD1 (5 bases). Germline V gene sequence: CDR1 LNHDA, CDR2 SQIVND (reference sequence). This CDR3 has 14 amino acids. The germline V and J ends were trimmed by 9 bases and 3 bases, with 17 bases remaining between them. In nucleotides, the CDR3 is TGTGCCAGCACAGACTGGGGGGTGGACACTGAAGCTTTCTTT. Translated: CASTDWGVDTEAFF.

V and J are TRBV15 and TRBJ1-1, with 8 bases matching TRBD1. The CDR3 length is 14 residues. Trimming at V came to 3 bases and at J to 6 bases, leaving 6 bases not matched to a gene. Germline V gene sequence: CDR1 LNHNV, CDR2 YYDKDF (reference sequence). CDR3 loop: CATSRIQGASEAFF. In nucleotides, the CDR3 is TGTGCCACCAGCAGGATTCAGGGGGCCTCTGAAGCTTTCTTT.

Only one count was recorded for this clone. The chain combines TRBV10-3 with TRBJ2-7; possibly TRBD2 for D (6 bases). Germline V gene data show CDR1 as ENHRY and CDR2 as SYGVKD. Trimming shortened V by 2 bases and J by 0 bases, and 8 bases separated the two germline ends. The length of the CDR3 is 14 residues. CDR3 bases: TGTGCCATCAGTGAGGCCGGGAGCTCCTACGAGCAGTACTTC. Translation: CAISEAGSSYEQYF.

The CDR3 spells CASSYPRRGNYEQYF. DNA for the CDR3: TGTGCCAGCAGTTACCCTCGGCGGGGGAACTACGAGCAGTACTTC. J is TRBJ2-7 and V is TRBV6-5, with 7 bases matching TRBD2. Losses at the gene ends were 2 bases for V and 3 bases for J; bases not matched to a gene: 7. Germline assignment: CDR1 MNHEY and CDR2 SVGAGI. The CDR3 covers 15 residues.

This clone showed up many times. The chain carries TRBV6-5 and TRBJ1-2, with D uncertain. The CDR3 extends over 14 amino acids. V was shortened by 7 bases and J by 0 bases, with 12 bases between the two germline ends. Germline assignment: CDR1 MNHEY and CDR2 SVGAGI. CDR3 protein: CASNSDGANYGYTF. CDR3 nucleotides: TGTGCCAGCAATTCAGACGGAGCTAACTATGGCTACACCTTC.

This clone was observed a few times. J is TRBJ1-5 and V is TRBV4-1; 9 nucleotides align to TRBD1. From germline, CDR1 is MGHRA and CDR2 YSYEKL. V was pared by 1 base and J by 5 bases, with 15 bases of the junction left unmatched. The CDR3 consists of 19 residues. This CDR3 reads CASSQGSRDRAWWDQPQHF. In nucleotides, the CDR3 is TGCGCCAGCAGCCAAGGAAGTCGGGACAGGGCTTGGTGGGATCAGCCCCAGCATTTT.

This sequence joins TRBV2 and TRBJ1-5; perhaps TRBD1 as D (5 bases). V shed 0 bases and J shed 4 bases, with 7 bases lying between them. The germline V gene encodes CDR1 SNHLY and CDR2 FYNNEI. The CDR3 consists of 14 residues. CDR3 sequence (DNA): TGTGCCAGCAGTGAAGCGAAGGGGAATCAGCCCCAGCATTTT. Translation: CASSEAKGNQPQHF.

The J gene is TRBJ1-5, the V gene TRBV19; D might be TRBD1 (6 bases). The V end was cut by 4 bases, the J end by 6 bases, with 10 bases between. Germline V gene sequence: CDR1 LNHDA, CDR2 SQIVND (reference sequence). This CDR3 comprises 13 residues. CDR3 nucleotides: TGTGCCAGTAGTAGGACAGTTAGTCAGCCCCAGCATTTT. Its protein product is CASSRTVSQPQHF.

This clone was detected only a few times. This chain joins TRBV5-1 and TRBJ2-1, with 7 bases identical to TRBD1. After removal of 1 base from V and 7 bases from J, the junction contained 2 bases not matched to a gene. CDR3 size: 13 residues. Germline-derived CDR1 and CDR2 are SGHRS and YFSETQ. DNA for the CDR3: TGCGCCAGCAGCTTGTTACAGGGGAATGAGCAGTTCTTC. Amino acid sequence: CASSLLQGNEQFF.

The genes are TRBV5-4 and TRBJ2-1, with D possibly being TRBD1 (6 bases). Germline loops: CDR1 SGHNT, CDR2 YYREEE (reference sequence). V lost 0 bases and J lost 0, with 7 bases in between. CDR3 length: 15 amino acids. CDR3 sequence (DNA): TGTGCCAGCAGCTTGGGACAGGTCTCCTACAATGAGCAGTTCTTC. Its translation is CASSLGQVSYNEQFF.

The chain employs TRBV29-1 and TRBJ2-7; 7 bases fit TRBD1. The V gene end was trimmed by 4 bases and the J gene end by 2 bases; junction bases not matched to a gene: 8. Germline V gene sequence: CDR1 SQVTM, CDR2 ANQGSEA. The CDR3 has 14 residues. The CDR3 protein is CSVGLTGNTYEQYF. In DNA, the CDR3 is TGCAGCGTTGGATTGACAGGGAATACCTACGAGCAGTACTTC.

Here the CDR3 reads CASRLRTSGGYNEQFF. The CDR3 region has the DNA TGTGCCAGCAGACTGCGGACTAGCGGAGGGTACAATGAGCAGTTCTTC. The genes are TRBV28 and TRBJ2-1, with 10 bases identical to TRBD2. The trim removed 6 bases at V and 4 bases at J, leaving 9 bases unmatched. The CDR3 covers 16 residues. Germline-derived CDR1 and CDR2 are MDHEN and SYDVKM.

The chain recombines TRBV11-2 with TRBJ2-7, with a weak D call TRBD1 (6 bases). This CDR3 region has 12 residues. V shed 5 bases and J shed 3 bases, with 8 bases lying between them. Germline V lookup: CDR1 SGHAT, CDR2 FQNNGV. CDR3 bases: TGTGCCAGCAGCAAGGGGGTCTACGAGCAGTACTTC. It encodes CASSKGVYEQYF.

The J gene is TRBJ1-1, the V gene TRBV18, with D hard to call. CDR1 is KGHSH and CDR2 is LQKENI in the germline V gene. V was cut by 8 bases and J by 6 bases, with 7 bases left in between. The CDR3 extends over 10 amino acids. Written as DNA, the CDR3 is TGTGCCAGCAACGGGGCTGAAGCTTTCTTT. Amino acids: CASNGAEAFF.

The gene calls are TRBV28 and TRBJ1-5, with unresolved D. The CDR3 contains 14 residues. Deletions cut 4 bases from V and 5 bases from J, with 12 bases between. CDR1 and CDR2 (germline): MDHEN, SYDVKM. CDR3 sequence reads: CASSSINGDQPQHF. In DNA form, the CDR3 reads TGTGCCAGCAGTTCAATAAACGGGGATCAGCCCCAGCATTTT. The full variable domain, with the rest looked up from reference TRBV28 and TRBJ1-5, is DVKVTQSSRYLVKRTGEKVFLECVQDMDHENMFWYRQDPGLGLRLIYFSYDVKMKEKGDIPEGYSVSREKKERFSLILESASTNQTSMYLCASSSINGDQPQHFGDGTRLSIL.

This clone was observed once. The genes are TRBV9 and TRBJ1-2, with 7 bases aligning to TRBD1. V trimming: 0 bases; J trimming: 4 bases; junction bases outside the gene matches: 9. In germline, CDR1 is SGDLS, CDR2 YYNGEE. This CDR3 is built from 16 residues. Here the CDR3 DNA reads TGTGCCAGCAGCGTAGGGCCCACAGGGGAGGCCTATGGCTACACCTTC. Protein product: CASSVGPTGEAYGYTF.